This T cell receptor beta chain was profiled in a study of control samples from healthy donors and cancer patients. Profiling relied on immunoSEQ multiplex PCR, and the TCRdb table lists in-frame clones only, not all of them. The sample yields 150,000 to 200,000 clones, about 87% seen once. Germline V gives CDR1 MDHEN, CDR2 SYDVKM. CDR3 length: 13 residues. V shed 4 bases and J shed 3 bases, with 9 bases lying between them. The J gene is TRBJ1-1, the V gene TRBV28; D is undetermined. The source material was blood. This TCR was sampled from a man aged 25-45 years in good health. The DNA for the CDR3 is TGTGCCAGCAGTTCGATTTCGGACACTGAAGCTTTCTTT. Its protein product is CASSSISDTEAFF.